This paragraph covers one T cell receptor (beta chain) sequence. Sequencing was performed with immunoSEQ multiplex PCR; in TCRdb, only in-frame clones are kept and a portion is missing. Of about 580,000 clones in the sample, roughly 98% were seen once. These data originate in a study of shared clonotypes between healthy human individuals. Trimming pared 5 bases from V and 0 bases from J, leaving 14 bases between. The CDR3 sequence is 15 residues long. From germline, CDR1 is SGHDN and CDR2 FVKESK. Only CD45RO-negative cells positively selected for CCR7 counted as naive CD8 cells, so terminally differentiated effector memory CD45RA+ cells were excluded.

This TCR was recovered from a man aged 30 to 45 in good health. The chain carries TRBV14 and TRBJ2-7; no definite D call. The sequencing input was naive CD8+ T cells sorted from blood. DNA for the CDR3: TGTGCCAGCAGCTCGACATATAGCAGCTCCTACGAGCAGTACTTC. Amino acid sequence: CASSSTYSSSYEQYF.